This T cell receptor (beta chain) was sequenced for a study of control samples from healthy donors and cancer patients. Profiling relied on immunoSEQ multiplex PCR, and the TCRdb table lists in-frame clones only, not all of them. The table lists over 25,000 clones, nearly 90% of them singletons. The V and J ends lost 1 base and 7 bases respectively, with 22 bases between them. Germline CDR1 LGHDT, CDR2 YNNKEL (reference sequence). The CDR3 has 17 amino acids. The V call is TRBV3-1 (or the pseudogene TRBV3-2), the J call TRBJ2-5; the D call may be TRBD1 or TRBD2 (6 bases each). The sample comprised formalin-fixed, paraffin-embedded tissue. This clonotype was obtained from a female donor with melanoma. CDR3 loop: CASSQGGGRGPAATQYF. As DNA, the CDR3 is TGTGCCAGCAGCCAAGGAGGGGGGCGGGGACCCGCCGCGACCCAGTACTTC.